This entry features one TCR beta chain sequence. Its target is unknown. Germline loops: CDR1 SGHAT, CDR2 FQNNGV. The CDR3 contains 15 residues. The ends lost 0 bases at V and 3 bases at J; junction bases unmatched: 4. immunoSEQ v3.0 was run at survey level. Assay used: immunoSEQ multiplex PCR; TCRdb lists only in-frame clones, some missing. The table records approximately 31,000 clones, around 90% of them present only once. The data belong to a study of long-term antiretroviral therapy in people with HIV. Findings and caveats of the study: HIV repertoires spanned tighter CDR3 length ranges than controls did. Post-ART, diversity grew, though it stayed under transplant donor control levels.

The source of this sequence is a man aged 18 to 30 with HIV. The source was unsorted PBMCs, collected 1.1 years after starting antiretroviral therapy. This sequence joins TRBV11-2 and TRBJ2-7, with 8 nucleotides matching TRBD2. The CDR3 protein is CASSLDPGGRYEQYF. In DNA, the CDR3 is TGTGCCAGCAGCTTAGACCCGGGAGGGCGCTACGAGCAGTACTTC.